This paragraph covers one T cell receptor (beta chain) sequence. Its target is unknown. The repertoire was sequenced with immunoSEQ multiplex PCR; TCRdb's copy has only in-frame clones and lacks some. Among around 41,000 clones listed, more than 70% were seen once. The data stem from a study of OX40 agonist ivuxolimab in advanced cancers. Study overall: Patients got intravenous ivuxolimab at 0.01 to 10 mg/kg every 2 weeks. Enrolled patients in dose escalation had cancers that were hepatocellular carcinoma, melanoma, renal cell or head and neck cancer.

Study-level points and caveats: The CD4+ and CD8+ T cells in the blood had expanded clonally by week 6 at 0.1 to 3.0 mg/kg. Individuals who were partial responders at 0.1-3.0 mg/kg had clonal expansion that ranked among the lowest.

This CDR3 comprises 10 residues. The V and J ends lost 8 bases and 8 bases respectively, with 9 bases between them. Germline CDR1 is SNHLY and CDR2 is FYNNEI. This TCR came from an adult with an advanced solid tumor such as melanoma, head and neck, liver or kidney cancer. The source material was CD4+ or CD8+ T cells sorted from blood, sampled in a trial of the OX40 agonist ivuxolimab. The chain links TRBV2 to TRBJ1-2; weak D call: TRBD1 (5 bases). The CDR3 here is CASGYRGYTF. For the CDR3, the DNA is TGTGCCAGCGGCTACAGGGGCTACACCTTC.